This T cell receptor (beta chain) was captured by sequencing in a study of cytomegalovirus exposure and HLA in healthy donors. Study-level results: Earlier findings revealed that most TCR beta V segments proved productive either about 87% or about 30% of the time. An analysis was carried out later, and it reportedly showed fewer N-insertions in an Asian-associated ancestry cluster than the approximately 700-donor mean.

Use of 60 Vbeta and 13 Jbeta primers characterized the PCR. Assay used: immunoSEQ multiplex PCR; TCRdb lists only in-frame clones, some missing. The data contain under 250,000 clones, around 73% of them singletons. A note on this clone: The antigen remains undetermined.

The sequenced material came from PBMCs. The clonotype comes from a male donor in good health and CMV-seronegative.

CDR3 coding DNA: TGCAGCGTTGACGACAGATGGGACTATGGCTACACCTTC. This gives the protein CSVDDRWDYGYTF. The chain couples TRBV29-1 to TRBJ1-2; a weak D match, TRBD1 (5 bases). V was clipped by 3 bases and J by 3 bases, with 11 bases between them. Germline CDR1 and CDR2: SQVTM and ANQGSEA. This CDR3 has 13 amino acids.